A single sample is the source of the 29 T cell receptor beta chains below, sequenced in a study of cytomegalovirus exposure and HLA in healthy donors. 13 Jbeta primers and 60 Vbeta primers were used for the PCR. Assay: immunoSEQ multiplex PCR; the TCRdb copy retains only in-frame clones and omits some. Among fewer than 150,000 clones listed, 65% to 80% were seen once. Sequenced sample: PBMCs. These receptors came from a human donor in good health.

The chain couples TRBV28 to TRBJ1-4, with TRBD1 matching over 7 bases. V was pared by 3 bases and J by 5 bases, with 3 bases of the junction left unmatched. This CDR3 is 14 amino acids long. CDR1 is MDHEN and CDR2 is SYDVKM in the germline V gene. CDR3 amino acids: CASSFDRVNEKLFF. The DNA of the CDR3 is TGTGCCAGCAGTTTTGACAGGGTGAATGAAAAACTGTTTTTT.

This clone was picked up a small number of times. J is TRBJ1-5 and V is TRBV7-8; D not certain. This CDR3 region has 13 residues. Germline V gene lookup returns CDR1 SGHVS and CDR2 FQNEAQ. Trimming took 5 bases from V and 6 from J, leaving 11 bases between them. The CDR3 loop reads CASSPMRVQPQHF. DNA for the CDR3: TGTGCCAGCAGCCCAATGCGAGTTCAGCCCCAGCATTTT.

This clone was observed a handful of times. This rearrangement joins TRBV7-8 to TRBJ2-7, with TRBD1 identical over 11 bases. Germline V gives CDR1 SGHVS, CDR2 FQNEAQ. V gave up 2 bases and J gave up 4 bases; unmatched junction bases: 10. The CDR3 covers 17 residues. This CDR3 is CASSLRTGQGALYEQYF. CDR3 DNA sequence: TGTGCCAGCAGCTTAAGGACTGGACAGGGGGCCCTTTACGAGCAGTACTTC. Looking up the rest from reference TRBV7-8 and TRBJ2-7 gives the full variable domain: GAGVSQSPRYKVAKRGQDVALRCDPISGHVSLFWYQQALGQGPEFLTYFQNEAQLDKSGLPSDRFFAERPEGSVSTLKIQRTQQEDSAVYLCASSLRTGQGALYEQYFGPGTRLTVT.

The CDR3 bases are TGTGCCAGCAGCTCCCGAGGGTCTGGGGCCAACGTCCTGACTTTC. This codes for CASSSRGSGANVLTF. The rearrangement joins TRBV11-2 to TRBJ2-6, with D possibly matching TRBD2 (5 bases). This CDR3 is 15 amino acids long. Trimming took 4 bases from V and 1 from J, leaving 8 bases between them. The germline gives CDR1 SGHAT, CDR2 FQNNGV. Variable domain in full (rest from reference TRBV11-2 and TRBJ2-6): EAGVAQSPRYKIIEKRQSVAFWCNPISGHATLYWYQQILGQGPKLLIQFQNNGVVDDSQLPKDRFSAERLKGVDSTLKIQPAKLEDSAVYLCASSSRGSGANVLTFGAGSRLTVL.

The CDR3 DNA reads as TGTGCCAGCAGTTTATCGATCGCGGCAGGGGACGTTGATACGCAGTATTTT. Translation: CASSLSIAAGDVDTQYF. The gene calls are TRBV27 and TRBJ2-3, with D perhaps matching TRBD1 (6 bases). Germline lookup yields CDR1 MNHEY and CDR2 SMNVEV (reference sequence). V lost 0 bases and J 6 bases, leaving 19 bases between the germline ends. The CDR3 contains 17 residues.

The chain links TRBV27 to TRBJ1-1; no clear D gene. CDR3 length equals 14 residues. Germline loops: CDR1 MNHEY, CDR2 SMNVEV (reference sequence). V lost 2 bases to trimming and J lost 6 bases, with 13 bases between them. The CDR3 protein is CASSLVGDSPEAFF. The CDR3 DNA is TGTGCCAGCAGTTTAGTAGGAGATAGCCCTGAAGCTTTCTTT.

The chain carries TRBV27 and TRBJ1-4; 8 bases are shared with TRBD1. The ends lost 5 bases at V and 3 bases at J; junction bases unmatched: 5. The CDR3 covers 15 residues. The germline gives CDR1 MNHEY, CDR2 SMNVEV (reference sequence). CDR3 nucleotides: TGTGCCAGCAGTCCAACAGGGGGTTCTAATGAAAAACTGTTTTTT. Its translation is CASSPTGGSNEKLFF.

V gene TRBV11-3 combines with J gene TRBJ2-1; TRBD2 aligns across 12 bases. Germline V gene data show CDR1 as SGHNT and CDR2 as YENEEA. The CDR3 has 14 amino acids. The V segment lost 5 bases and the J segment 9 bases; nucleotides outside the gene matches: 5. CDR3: CASSPRTSGAEQFF. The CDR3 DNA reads TGTGCCAGCAGCCCTCGGACTAGCGGGGCTGAGCAGTTCTTC.

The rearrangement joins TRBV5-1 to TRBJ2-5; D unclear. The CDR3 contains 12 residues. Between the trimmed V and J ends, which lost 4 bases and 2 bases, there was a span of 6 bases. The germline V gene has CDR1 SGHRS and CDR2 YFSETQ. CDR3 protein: CASSMSQETQYF. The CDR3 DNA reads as TGCGCCAGCAGCATGTCTCAAGAGACCCAGTACTTC.

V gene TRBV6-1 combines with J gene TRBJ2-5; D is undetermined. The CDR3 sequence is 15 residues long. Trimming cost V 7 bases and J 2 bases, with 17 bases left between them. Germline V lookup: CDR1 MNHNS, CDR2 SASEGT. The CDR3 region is CASTAFSGAQETQYF. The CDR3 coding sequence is TGTGCCAGCACCGCCTTCTCGGGTGCTCAAGAGACCCAGTACTTC.

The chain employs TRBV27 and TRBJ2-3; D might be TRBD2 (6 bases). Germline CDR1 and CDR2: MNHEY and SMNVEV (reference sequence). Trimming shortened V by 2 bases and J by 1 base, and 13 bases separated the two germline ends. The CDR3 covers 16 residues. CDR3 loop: CASSLKGGTGTDTQYF. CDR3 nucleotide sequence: TGTGCCAGCAGTTTAAAGGGCGGGACTGGCACAGATACGCAGTATTTT.

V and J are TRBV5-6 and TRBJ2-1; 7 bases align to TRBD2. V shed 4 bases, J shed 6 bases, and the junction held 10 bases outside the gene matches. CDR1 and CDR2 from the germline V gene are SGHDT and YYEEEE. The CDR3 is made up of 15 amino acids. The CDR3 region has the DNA TGTGCCAGCAGCCCTTCCCCCCTAGCGGTCAATGAGCAGTTCTTC. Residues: CASSPSPLAVNEQFF. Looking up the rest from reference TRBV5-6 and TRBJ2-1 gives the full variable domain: DAGVTQSPTHLIKTRGQQVTLRCSPKSGHDTVSWYQQALGQGPQFIFQYYEEEERQRGNFPDRFSGHQFPNYSSELNVNALLLGDSALYLCASSPSPLAVNEQFFGPGTRLTVL.

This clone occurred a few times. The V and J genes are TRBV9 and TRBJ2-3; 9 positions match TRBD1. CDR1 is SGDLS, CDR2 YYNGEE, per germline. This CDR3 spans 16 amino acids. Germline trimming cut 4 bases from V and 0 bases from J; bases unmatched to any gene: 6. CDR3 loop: CASSLGQGSSTDTQYF. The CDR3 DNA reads TGTGCCAGCAGCCTGGGACAGGGAAGTAGCACAGATACGCAGTATTTT. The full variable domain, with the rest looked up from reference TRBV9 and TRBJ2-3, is DSGVTQTPKHLITATGQRVTLRCSPRSGDLSVYWYQQSLDQGLQFLIQYYNGEERAKGNILERFSAQQFPDLHSELNLSSLELGDSALYFCASSLGQGSSTDTQYFGPGTRLTVL.

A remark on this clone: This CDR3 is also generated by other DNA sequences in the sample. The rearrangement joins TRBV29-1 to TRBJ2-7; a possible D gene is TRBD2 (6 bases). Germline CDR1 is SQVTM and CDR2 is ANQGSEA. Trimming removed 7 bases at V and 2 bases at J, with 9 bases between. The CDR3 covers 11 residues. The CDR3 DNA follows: TGCAGCGGGGGGGTGGCCTACGAGCAGTACTTC. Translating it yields CSGGVAYEQYF.

The CDR3 sequence: CASRRGQGDTDTQYF. CDR3 bases: TGTGCCAGCAGGCGGGGACAGGGAGACACAGATACGCAGTATTTT. The V and J genes are TRBV25-1 and TRBJ2-3; 9 nucleotides line up with TRBD1. J gave up 2 bases and V 6 bases, and 6 bases lay outside the gene matches. Germline CDR1 reads MGHDK; CDR2 reads SYGVNS. The CDR3 is 15 residues long. Full variable domain (missing parts from reference TRBV25-1 and TRBJ2-3): EADIYQTPRYLVIGTGKKITLECSQTMGHDKMYWYQQDPGMELHLIHYSYGVNSTEKGDLSSESTVSRIRTEHFPLTLESARPSHTSQYLCASRRGQGDTDTQYFGPGTRLTVL.

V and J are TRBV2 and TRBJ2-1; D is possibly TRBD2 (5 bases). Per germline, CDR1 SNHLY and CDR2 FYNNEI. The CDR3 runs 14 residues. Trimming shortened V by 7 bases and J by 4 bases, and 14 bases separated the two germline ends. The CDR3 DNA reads TGTGCCAGCATCGACACCTCGGGATACAATGAGCAGTTCTTC. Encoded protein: CASIDTSGYNEQFF. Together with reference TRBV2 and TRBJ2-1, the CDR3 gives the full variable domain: EPEVTQTPSHQVTQMGQEVILRCVPISNHLYFYWYRQILGQKVEFLVSFYNNEISEKSEIFDDQFSVERPDGSNFTLKIRSTKLEDSAMYFCASIDTSGYNEQFFGPGTRLTVL.

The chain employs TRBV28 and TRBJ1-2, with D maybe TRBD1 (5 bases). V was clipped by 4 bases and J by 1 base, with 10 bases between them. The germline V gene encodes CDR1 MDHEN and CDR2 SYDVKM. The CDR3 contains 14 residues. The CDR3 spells CASSSLQVNYGYTF. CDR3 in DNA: TGTGCCAGCAGTTCCTTACAGGTTAACTATGGCTACACCTTC.

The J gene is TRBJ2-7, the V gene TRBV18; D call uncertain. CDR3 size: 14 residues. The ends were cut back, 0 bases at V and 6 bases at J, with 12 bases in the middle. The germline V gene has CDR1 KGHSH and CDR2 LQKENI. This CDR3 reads CASSPPSSGGEQYF. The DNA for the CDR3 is TGTGCCAGCTCACCACCGAGCAGTGGCGGCGAGCAGTACTTC.

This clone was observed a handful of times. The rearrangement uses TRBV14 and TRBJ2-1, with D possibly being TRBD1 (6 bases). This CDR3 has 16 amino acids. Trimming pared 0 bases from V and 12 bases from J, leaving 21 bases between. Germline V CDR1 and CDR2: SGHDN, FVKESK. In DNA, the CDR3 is TGTGCCAGCAGCCAAGATCGAAGACAGGAACTTAAGGGGCAGTTCTTC. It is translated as CASSQDRRQELKGQFF. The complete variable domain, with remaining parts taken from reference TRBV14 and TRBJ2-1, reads EAGVTQFPSHSVIEKGQTVTLRCDPISGHDNLYWYRRVMGKEIKFLLHFVKESKQDESGMPNNRFLAERTGGTYSTLKVQPAELEDSGVYFCASSQDRRQELKGQFFGPGTRLTVL.

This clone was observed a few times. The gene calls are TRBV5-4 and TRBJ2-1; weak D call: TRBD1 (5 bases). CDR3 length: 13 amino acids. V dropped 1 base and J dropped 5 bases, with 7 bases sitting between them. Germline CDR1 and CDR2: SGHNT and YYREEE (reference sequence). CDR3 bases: TGTGCCAGCAGCTTGCAGGGTAACAATGAGCAGTTCTTC. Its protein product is CASSLQGNNEQFF.

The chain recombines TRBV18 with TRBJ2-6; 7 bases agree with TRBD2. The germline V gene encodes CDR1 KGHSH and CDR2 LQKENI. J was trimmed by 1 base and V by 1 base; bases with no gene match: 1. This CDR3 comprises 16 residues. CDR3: CASSPQGGSGANVLTF. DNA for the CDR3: TGTGCCAGCTCACCACAGGGAGGGTCTGGGGCCAACGTCCTGACTTTC.

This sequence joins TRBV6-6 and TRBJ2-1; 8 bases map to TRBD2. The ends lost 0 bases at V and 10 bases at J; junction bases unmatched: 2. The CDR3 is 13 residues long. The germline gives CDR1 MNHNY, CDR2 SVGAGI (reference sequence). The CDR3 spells CASSYSGTREQFF. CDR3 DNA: TGTGCCAGCAGTTACTCAGGGACTAGAGAGCAGTTCTTC.

This chain's CDR3 is CASSEREGLPDTQYF. In DNA, the CDR3 is TGTGCCAGCAGTGAGCGGGAGGGCCTGCCAGATACGCAGTATTTT. The chain uses TRBV28 and TRBJ2-3; 10 bases fit TRBD2. The V segment lost 5 bases and the J segment 4 bases; nucleotides outside the gene matches: 6. CDR3 length: 15 amino acids. In germline, CDR1 is MDHEN, CDR2 SYDVKM.

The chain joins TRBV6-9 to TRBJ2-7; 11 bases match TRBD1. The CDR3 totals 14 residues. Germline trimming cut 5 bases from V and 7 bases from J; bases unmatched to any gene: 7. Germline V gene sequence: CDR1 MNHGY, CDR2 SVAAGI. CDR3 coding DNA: TGTGCCAGCAGTCCCCTGGACAGGGGGCTAGAGCAGTACTTC. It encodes CASSPLDRGLEQYF.

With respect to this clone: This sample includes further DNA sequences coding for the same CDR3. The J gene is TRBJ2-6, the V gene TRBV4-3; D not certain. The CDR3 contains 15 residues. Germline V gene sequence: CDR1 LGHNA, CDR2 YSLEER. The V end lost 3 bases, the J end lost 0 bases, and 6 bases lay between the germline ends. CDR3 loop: CASSQSRSGANVLTF. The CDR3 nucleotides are TGCGCCAGCAGCCAGTCCCGCTCTGGGGCCAACGTCCTGACTTTC.

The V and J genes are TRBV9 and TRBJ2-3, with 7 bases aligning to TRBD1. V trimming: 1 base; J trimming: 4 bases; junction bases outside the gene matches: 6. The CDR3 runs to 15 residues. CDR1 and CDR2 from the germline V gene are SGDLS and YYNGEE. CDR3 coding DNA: TGTGCCAGCAGCGTAACAGGGGCGCTCTCAGATACGCAGTATTTT. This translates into CASSVTGALSDTQYF. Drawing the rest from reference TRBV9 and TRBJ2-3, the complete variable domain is DSGVTQTPKHLITATGQRVTLRCSPRSGDLSVYWYQQSLDQGLQFLIQYYNGEERAKGNILERFSAQQFPDLHSELNLSSLELGDSALYFCASSVTGALSDTQYFGPGTRLTVL.

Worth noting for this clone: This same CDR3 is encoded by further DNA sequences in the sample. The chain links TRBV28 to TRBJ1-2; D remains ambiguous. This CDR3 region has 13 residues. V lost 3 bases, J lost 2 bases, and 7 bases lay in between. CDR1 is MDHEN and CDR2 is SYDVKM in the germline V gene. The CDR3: CASSLGQNYGYTF. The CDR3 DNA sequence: TGTGCCAGCAGTTTGGGCCAGAACTATGGCTACACCTTC.

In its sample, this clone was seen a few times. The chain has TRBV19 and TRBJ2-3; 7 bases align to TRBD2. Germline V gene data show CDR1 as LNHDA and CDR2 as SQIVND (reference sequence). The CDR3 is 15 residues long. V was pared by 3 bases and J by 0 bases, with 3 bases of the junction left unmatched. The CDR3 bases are TGTGCCAGTAGTATGGCTAGCGGTAGCACAGATACGCAGTATTTT. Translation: CASSMASGSTDTQYF.

CDR3 nucleotide sequence: TGTGCCAGCAGCACGGGTAGCGGGAGGGGGGAGCAGTACTTC. Its translation: CASSTGSGRGEQYF. The chain has TRBV6-6 and TRBJ2-7, with 11 positions matching TRBD2. With 6 bases clipped from V and 7 bases from J, the junction kept 8 bases outside the gene matches. The germline V gene has CDR1 MNHNY and CDR2 SVGAGI (reference sequence). The CDR3 covers 14 residues.